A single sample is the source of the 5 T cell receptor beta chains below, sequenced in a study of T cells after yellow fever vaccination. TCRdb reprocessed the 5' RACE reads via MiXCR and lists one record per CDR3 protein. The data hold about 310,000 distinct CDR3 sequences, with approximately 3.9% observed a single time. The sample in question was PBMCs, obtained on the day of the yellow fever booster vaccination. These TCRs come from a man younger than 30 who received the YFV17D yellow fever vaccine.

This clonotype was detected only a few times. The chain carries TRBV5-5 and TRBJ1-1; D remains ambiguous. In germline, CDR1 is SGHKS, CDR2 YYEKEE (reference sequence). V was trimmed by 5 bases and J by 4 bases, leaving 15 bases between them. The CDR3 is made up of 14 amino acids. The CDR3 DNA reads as TGTGCCAGCAGTCGCGGCTCCGGGGTCACTGAAGCTTTCTTT. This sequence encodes CASSRGSGVTEAFF. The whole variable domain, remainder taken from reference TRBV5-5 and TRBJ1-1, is DAGVTQSPTHLIKTRGQQVTLRCSPISGHKSVSWYQQVLGQGPQFIFQYYEKEERGRGNFPDRFSARQFPNYSSELNVNALLLGDSALYLCASSRGSGVTEAFFGQGTRLTVV.

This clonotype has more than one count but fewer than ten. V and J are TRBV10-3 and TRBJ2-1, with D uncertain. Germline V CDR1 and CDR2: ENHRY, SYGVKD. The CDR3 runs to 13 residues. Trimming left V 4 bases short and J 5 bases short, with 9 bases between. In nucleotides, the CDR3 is TGTGCCATCAGTGGGCCCCGGAACAATGAGCAGTTCTTC. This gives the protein CAISGPRNNEQFF.

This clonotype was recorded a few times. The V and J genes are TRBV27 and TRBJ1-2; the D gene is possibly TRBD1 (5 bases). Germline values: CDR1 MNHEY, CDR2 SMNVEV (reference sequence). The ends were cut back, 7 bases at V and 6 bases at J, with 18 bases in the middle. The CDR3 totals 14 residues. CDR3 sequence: CASTLLPGRNGYTF. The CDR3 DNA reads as TGTGCCAGCACCCTTCTGCCGGGACGAAATGGCTACACCTTC.

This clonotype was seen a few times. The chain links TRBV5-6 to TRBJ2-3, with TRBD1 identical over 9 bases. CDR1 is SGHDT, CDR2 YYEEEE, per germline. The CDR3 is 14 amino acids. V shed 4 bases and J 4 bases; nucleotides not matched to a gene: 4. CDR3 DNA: TGTGCCAGCAGCGCGGGACAGGGTGCAGATACGCAGTATTTT. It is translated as CASSAGQGADTQYF.

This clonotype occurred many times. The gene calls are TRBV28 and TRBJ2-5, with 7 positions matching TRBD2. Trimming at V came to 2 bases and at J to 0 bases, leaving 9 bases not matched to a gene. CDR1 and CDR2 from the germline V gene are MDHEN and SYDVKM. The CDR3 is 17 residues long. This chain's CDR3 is CASSLVLAENNQETQYF. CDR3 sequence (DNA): TGTGCCAGCAGTTTAGTTCTAGCGGAAAACAACCAAGAGACCCAGTACTTC. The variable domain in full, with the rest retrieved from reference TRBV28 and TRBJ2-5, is DVKVTQSSRYLVKRTGEKVFLECVQDMDHENMFWYRQDPGLGLRLIYFSYDVKMKEKGDIPEGYSVSREKKERFSLILESASTNQTSMYLCASSLVLAENNQETQYFGPGTRLLVL.